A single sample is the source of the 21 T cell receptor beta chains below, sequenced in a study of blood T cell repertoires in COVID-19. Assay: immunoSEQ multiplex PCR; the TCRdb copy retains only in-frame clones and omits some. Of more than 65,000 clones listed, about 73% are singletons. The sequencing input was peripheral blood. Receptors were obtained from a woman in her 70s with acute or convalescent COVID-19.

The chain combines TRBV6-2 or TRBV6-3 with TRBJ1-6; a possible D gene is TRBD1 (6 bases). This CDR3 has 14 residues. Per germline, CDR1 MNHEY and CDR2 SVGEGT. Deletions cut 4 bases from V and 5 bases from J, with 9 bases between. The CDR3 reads CASSFGQNNSPLHF. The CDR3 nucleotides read TGTGCCAGCAGTTTTGGACAGAATAATTCACCCCTCCACTTT.

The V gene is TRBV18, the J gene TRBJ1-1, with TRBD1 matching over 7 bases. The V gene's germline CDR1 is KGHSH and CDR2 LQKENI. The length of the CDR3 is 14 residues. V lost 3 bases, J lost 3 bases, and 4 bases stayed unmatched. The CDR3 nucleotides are TGTGCCAGCTCACCTAGACAGGGAGACACTGAAGCTTTCTTT. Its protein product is CASSPRQGDTEAFF.

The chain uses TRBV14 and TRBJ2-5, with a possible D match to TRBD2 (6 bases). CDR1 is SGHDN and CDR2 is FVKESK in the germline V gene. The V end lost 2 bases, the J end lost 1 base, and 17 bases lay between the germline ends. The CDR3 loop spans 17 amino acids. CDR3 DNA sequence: TGTGCCAGCAGCCAACTCGTGGCTAGCGCTCTCCAAGAGACCCAGTACTTC. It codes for CASSQLVASALQETQYF.

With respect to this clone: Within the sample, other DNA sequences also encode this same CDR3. Here the CDR3 DNA reads TGTGCCAGCAGTTACGGACTAGCGGGAACCTACGAGCAGTACTTC. This sequence encodes CASSYGLAGTYEQYF. V is TRBV6-2 or TRBV6-3 and J is TRBJ2-7, with 12 bases lining up with TRBD2. Looked up from germline, CDR1 is MNHEY and CDR2 is SVGEGT. This CDR3 region has 15 residues. With V trimmed by 2 bases and J by 2 bases, 1 base remained unmatched.

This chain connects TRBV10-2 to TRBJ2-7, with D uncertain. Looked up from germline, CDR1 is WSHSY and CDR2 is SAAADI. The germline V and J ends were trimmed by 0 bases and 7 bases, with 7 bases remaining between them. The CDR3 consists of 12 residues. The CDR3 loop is CASSESSLEQYF. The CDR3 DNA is TGCGCCAGCAGTGAGTCCTCTCTTGAGCAGTACTTC.

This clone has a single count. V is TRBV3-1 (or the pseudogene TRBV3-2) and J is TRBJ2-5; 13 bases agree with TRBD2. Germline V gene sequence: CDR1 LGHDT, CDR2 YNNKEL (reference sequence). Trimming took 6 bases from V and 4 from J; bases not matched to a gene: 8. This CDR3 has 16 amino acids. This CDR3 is CASRGELAGGPETQYF. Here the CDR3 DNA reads TGTGCCAGCAGGGGTGAACTAGCGGGGGGGCCAGAGACCCAGTACTTC.

This CDR3 is CASSLTVLGGQPQHF. As DNA, the CDR3 is TGTGCCAGTAGTCTGACGGTTTTGGGGGGGCAGCCCCAGCATTTT. The chain combines TRBV19 with TRBJ1-5, with TRBD1 as a possible D gene (5 bases). V was cut by 5 bases and J by 7 bases, with 18 bases left in between. Germline V gene lookup returns CDR1 LNHDA and CDR2 SQIVND (reference sequence). This CDR3 is 15 amino acids long.

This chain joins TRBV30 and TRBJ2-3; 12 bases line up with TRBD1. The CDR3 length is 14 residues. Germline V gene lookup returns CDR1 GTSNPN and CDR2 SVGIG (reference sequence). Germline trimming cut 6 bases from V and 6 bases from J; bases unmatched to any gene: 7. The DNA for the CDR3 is TGTGCCTGCTTTCCCGGGACAGGGGGCGATACGCAGTATTTT. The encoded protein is CACFPGTGGDTQYF.

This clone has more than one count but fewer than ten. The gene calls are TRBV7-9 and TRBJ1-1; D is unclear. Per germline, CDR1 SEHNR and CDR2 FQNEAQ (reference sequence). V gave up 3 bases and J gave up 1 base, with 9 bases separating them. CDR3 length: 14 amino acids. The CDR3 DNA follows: TGTGCCAGCAGCTTCCCGACTGGGAACACTGAAGCTTTCTTT. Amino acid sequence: CASSFPTGNTEAFF.

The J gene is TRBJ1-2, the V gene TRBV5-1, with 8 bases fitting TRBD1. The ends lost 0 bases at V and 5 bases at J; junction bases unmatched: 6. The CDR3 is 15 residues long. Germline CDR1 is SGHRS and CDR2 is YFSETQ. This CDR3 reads CASSLGPGGMYGYTF. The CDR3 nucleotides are TGCGCCAGCAGCTTGGGTCCAGGGGGCATGTATGGCTACACCTTC.

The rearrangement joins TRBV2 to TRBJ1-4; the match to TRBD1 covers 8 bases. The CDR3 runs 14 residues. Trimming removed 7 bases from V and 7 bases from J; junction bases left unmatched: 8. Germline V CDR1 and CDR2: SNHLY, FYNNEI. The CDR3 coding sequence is TGTGCCAGCACTCAGGACAGGGTAATTGAAAAACTGTTTTTT. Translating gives CASTQDRVIEKLFF.

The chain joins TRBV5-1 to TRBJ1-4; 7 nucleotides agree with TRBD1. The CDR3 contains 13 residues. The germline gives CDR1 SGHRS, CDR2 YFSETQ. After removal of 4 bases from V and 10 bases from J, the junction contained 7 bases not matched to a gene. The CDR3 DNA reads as TGCGCCAGCAGCGACCTACAGGGGTCAAAACTGTTTTTT. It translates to CASSDLQGSKLFF.

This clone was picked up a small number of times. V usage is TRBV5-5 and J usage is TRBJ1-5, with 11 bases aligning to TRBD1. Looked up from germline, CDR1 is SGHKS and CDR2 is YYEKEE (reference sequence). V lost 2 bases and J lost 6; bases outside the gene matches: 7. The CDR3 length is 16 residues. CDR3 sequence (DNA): TGTGCCAGCAGCTTCCTGGGACAGGGGGGGGCTCAGCCCCAGCATTTT. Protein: CASSFLGQGGAQPQHF.

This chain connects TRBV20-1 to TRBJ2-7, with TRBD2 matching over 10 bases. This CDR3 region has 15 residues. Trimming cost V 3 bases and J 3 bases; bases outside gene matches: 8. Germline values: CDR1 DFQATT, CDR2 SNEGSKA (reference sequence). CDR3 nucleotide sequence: TGCAGTGCTAGTCAGGAGCTAGCGGGAGACTACGAGCAGTACTTC. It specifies CSASQELAGDYEQYF.

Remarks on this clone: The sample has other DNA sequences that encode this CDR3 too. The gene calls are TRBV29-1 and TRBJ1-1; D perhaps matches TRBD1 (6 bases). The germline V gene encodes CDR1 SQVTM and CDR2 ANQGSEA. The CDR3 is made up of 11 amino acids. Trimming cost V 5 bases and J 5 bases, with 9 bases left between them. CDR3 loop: CSVSGVTEAFF. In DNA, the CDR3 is TGCAGCGTTTCAGGGGTAACTGAAGCTTTCTTT. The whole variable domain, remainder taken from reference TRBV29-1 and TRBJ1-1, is SAVISQKPSRDICQRGTSLTIQCQVDSQVTMMFWYRQQPGQSLTLIATANQGSEATYESGFVIDKFPISRPNLTFSTLTVSNMSPEDSSIYLCSVSGVTEAFFGQGTRLTVV.

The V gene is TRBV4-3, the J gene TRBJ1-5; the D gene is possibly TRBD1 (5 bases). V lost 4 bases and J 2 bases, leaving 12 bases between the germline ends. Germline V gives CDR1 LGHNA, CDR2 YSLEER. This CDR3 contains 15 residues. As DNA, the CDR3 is TGCGCCAGCAGCCGAGACGCCAGGGGCAATCAGCCCCAGCATTTT. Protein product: CASSRDARGNQPQHF.

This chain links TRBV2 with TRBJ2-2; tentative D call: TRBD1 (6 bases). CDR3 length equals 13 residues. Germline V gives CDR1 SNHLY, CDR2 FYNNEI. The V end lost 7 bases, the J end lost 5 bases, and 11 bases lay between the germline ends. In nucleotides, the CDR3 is TGTGCCAGCAATAACAGGGCGACCGGGGAGCTGTTTTTT. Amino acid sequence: CASNNRATGELFF.

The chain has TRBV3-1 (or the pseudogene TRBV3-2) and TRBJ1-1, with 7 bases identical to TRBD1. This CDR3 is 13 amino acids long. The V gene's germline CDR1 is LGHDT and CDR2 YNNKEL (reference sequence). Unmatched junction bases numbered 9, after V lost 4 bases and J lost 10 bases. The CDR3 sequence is CASSLRQGRGAFF. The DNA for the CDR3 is TGTGCCAGCAGCCTCCGACAGGGTCGAGGAGCTTTCTTT.

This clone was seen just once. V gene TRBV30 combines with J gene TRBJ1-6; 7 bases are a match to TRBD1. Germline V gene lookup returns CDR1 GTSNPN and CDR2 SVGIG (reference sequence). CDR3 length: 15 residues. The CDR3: CAQATGSSYNSPLHF. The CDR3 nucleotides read TGTGCTCAAGCGACAGGGAGCTCCTATAATTCACCCCTCCACTTT.

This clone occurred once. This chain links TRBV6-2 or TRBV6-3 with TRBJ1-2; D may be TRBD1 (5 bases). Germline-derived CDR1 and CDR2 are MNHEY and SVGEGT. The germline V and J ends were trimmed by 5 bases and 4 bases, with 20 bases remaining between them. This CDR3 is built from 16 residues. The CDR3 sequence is CASSTPGRPGGYGYTF. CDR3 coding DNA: TGTGCCAGCAGTACCCCCGGACGACCCGGGGGCTATGGCTACACCTTC.

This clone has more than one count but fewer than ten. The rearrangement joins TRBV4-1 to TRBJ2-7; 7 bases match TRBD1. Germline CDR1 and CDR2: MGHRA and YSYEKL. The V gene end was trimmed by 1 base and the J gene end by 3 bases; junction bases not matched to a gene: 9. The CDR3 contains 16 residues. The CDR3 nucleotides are TGCGCCAGCAGCCAAGGACAGGGCCAAATCAACTACGAGCAGTACTTC. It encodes CASSQGQGQINYEQYF.